This T cell receptor (beta chain) is drawn from a study of T cells in Graves' hyperthyroidism and ophthalmopathy. Study observations and caveats: Researchers report that a 13 V-J model separated ophthalmopathy from stable hyperthyroidism. Most thyroid clonotypes expanded above 0.001 appeared in blood too.

RNA transcripts were the template for amplifying TCR beta CDR3 regions. The primer set for the first-round RT-PCR of the TCR CDR3 was HTBI. From the multiplex PCR reads, TCRdb called clonotypes with MiXCR, one entry per CDR3 protein. The sample yields approximately 520,000 distinct CDR3 sequences, approximately 25% seen once. Patients with ophthalmopathy all had a Clinical Activity Score of at least 3, a NOSPECS grade of at least 4 and duration under 3 months. Germline CDR1 and CDR2: MDHEN and SYDVKM. CDR3 length equals 14 residues. V lost 5 bases to trimming and J lost 3 bases; unmatched junction nucleotides: 6. This clonotype was detected many times. Its antigen remains unidentified.

Sequenced material: blood. This rearrangement joins TRBV28 to TRBJ2-7; 8 nucleotides line up with TRBD1. The TCR was taken from a woman aged 25 to 39 with Graves' ophthalmopathy. CDR3 nucleotide sequence: TGTGCCAGCAGTCCCGGGACAGGTCTCTACGAGCAGTACTTC. Translation gives CASSPGTGLYEQYF.